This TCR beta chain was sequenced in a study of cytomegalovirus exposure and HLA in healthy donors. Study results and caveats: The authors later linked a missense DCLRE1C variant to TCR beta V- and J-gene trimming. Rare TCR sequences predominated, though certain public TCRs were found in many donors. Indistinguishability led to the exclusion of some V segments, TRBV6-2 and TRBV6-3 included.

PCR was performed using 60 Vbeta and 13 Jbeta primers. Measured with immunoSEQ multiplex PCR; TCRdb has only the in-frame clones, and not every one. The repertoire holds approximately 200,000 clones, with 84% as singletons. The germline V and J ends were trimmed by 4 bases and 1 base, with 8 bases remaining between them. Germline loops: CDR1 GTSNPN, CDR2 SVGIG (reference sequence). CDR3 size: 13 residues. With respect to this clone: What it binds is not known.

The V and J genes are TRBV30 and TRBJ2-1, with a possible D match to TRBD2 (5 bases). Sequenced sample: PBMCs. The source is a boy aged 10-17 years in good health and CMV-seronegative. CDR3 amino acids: CAWKSGSYNEQFF. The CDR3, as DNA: TGTGCCTGGAAAAGCGGATCCTACAATGAGCAGTTCTTC.